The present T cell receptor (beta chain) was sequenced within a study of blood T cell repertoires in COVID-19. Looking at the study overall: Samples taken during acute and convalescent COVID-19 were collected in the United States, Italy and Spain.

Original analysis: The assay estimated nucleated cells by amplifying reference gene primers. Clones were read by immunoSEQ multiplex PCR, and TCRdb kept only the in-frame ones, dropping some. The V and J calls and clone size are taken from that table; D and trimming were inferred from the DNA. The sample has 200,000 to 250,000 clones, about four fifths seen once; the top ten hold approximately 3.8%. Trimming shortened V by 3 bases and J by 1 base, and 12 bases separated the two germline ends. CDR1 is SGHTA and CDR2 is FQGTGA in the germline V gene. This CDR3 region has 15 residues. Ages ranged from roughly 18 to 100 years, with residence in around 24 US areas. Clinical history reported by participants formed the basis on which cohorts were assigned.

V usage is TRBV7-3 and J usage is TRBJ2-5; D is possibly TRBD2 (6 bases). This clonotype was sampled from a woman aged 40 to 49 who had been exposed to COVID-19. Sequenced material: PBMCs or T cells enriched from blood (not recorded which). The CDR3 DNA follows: TGTGCCAGCAGCTTGGAGGGACCCCCCCAAGAGACCCAGTACTTC. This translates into CASSLEGPPQETQYF.